This T cell receptor beta chain came from a study of T cells in Graves' hyperthyroidism and ophthalmopathy. Findings and limits, study-wide: Most thyroid-expanded clonotypes above 0.001 were also found in blood. In simple terms, a model built on 13 V-J features told ophthalmopathy apart from stable hyperthyroidism.

Amplified TCR beta CDR3 regions derived from RNA transcripts. The TCR CDR3 first-round RT-PCR relied on the HTBI primer set. TCRdb ran MiXCR on the multiplex PCR reads and lists one entry per CDR3 protein. The sample has about 570,000 distinct CDR3 sequences, 46% seen once. Trimming removed 4 bases from V and 2 bases from J, with 17 bases in between. The CDR3 is 15 residues long. The germline CDR1 and CDR2 sequences are GTSNPN and SVGIG (reference sequence). Note on this clonotype: Its specificity is not known.

The specimen sequenced was peripheral blood or thyroid tissue (not recorded which). The chain joins TRBV30 to TRBJ1-1, with no clear D. This clonotype was obtained from an adult woman with Graves' disease, either hyperthyroidism or ophthalmopathy (not recorded which). CDR3 residues: CAWTPEVGFNTEAFF. The DNA of the CDR3 is TGTGCCTGGACCCCCGAAGTAGGGTTCAACACTGAAGCTTTCTTT. The entire variable domain, with the rest obtained from reference TRBV30 and TRBJ1-1, is as follows: SQTIHQWPATLVQPVGSPLSLECTVEGTSNPNLYWYRQAAGRGLQLLFYSVGIGQISSEVPQNLSASRPQDRQFILSSKKLLLSDSGFYLCAWTPEVGFNTEAFFGQGTRLTVV.